This T cell receptor (beta chain) is drawn from a study of cytomegalovirus exposure and HLA in healthy donors (dated by TCRdb to about 2017). About the investigation overall: According to a later analysis, one platform produced both the roughly 120 validation repertoires and the 666 repertoires of the first cohort. The aim of the study was to test whether cataloging public T cell receptors could identify signatures of past pathogen exposure. A separate validation cohort of about 110 different subjects was used in addition to the approximately 610-subject first cohort. High-throughput TCR immunosequencing, statistical association of individual TCRs with disease status, and machine learning were combined to predict cytomegalovirus infection status.

A remark on this clone: The antigen this receptor binds is unknown. Per-nucleotide qualities are absent, and no much larger clonotype sits a single base away.

Donors formed part of the validation cohort, which comprised about 120 subjects and was distinct from the first cohort of roughly 600 subjects. What the authors observed across the whole study: A later analysis had no HLA typing for the validation cohort, so co-occurrence there was scored across all 130 or so repertoires. Most TCR sequences were seen in very few donors, while some public TCRs were found in many individuals. In vitro tests confirmed that three of the cytomegalovirus-associated TCR beta chains recognize cytomegalovirus antigens. Subsequent analysis determined that TCRs grouped into clusters in the first cohort also showed a tendency toward co-occurrence across the roughly 120 validation repertoires, and approximately 93% of cluster scores exceeded 0. The study listed around 160 TCR beta chains as associated with cytomegalovirus. The authors suggested that the approach could potentially be extended to other disease states and immunological phenotypes. Cytomegalovirus status was reported to be diagnosed by the classifier with high specificity and sensitivity in both the original and validation cohorts.

The library relied on the immunoSEQ multiplex PCR assay. The paper's processing steps were these. A statistical classification framework was developed to diagnose cytomegalovirus status using the catalog of TCR beta chain sequences. TCRdb took over this immuneACCESS table, retaining in-frame rearrangements with V and J assigned. Such tables are incomplete; in checked studies, under half of the missing clones stem from an unresolved V gene, and the remainder is unexplained. V and J calls and clone size are given by that table; D and trimming were obtained from the DNA. For this sample the table gives about 350,000 clones, of which roughly 90% were detected only once. Roughly 1.1% of the sample lies in the top ten. The sequenced sample was PBMCs. The receptor comes from a woman in her 30s in good health and CMV-seropositive.

CDR3 region: CASSQEWQGAGSYEQYF. The nucleotide sequence reads as follows: TGTGCCAGCAGCCAAGAGTGGCAGGGTGCAGGGTCTTACGAGCAGTACTTC. The chain is made from TRBV4-2 and TRBJ2-7, and TRBD1 may be the D gene, going by 5 matching bases. Relative to germline, V is 0 bases shorter and J is 4 bases shorter, with 19 bases between their ends. The CDR3 spans 17 residues, from the cysteine through the phenylalanine. Of all the DNA, just the CDR3 is kept, 51 bases in frame from base 1. For CDR1 and CDR2, the germline V gene lists LGHNA and YNFKEQ.